The TCR beta chain under discussion was sequenced for a study of cytomegalovirus exposure and HLA in healthy donors. Study-level findings and limits: Cytomegalovirus-associated status was assigned to 164 TCR beta chains.

Note on this clone: Its cognate antigen is unknown.

Amplification used 60 Vbeta primers and 13 Jbeta primers. Measured with immunoSEQ multiplex PCR; TCRdb has only the in-frame clones, and not every one. Of some 140,000 clones listed, 80% to 90% were seen once; the top ten hold less than 5.5%. The material sequenced was PBMCs. The TCR originated in a woman aged 25 to 39 in good health and CMV-seronegative.

The CDR3 sequence is CASSVWTGSEQYF. The CDR3, as DNA: TGCGCCAGCAGCGTATGGACAGGGTCCGAGCAGTACTTC. The chain has TRBV5-1 and TRBJ2-7; 8 nucleotides line up with TRBD1. Germline V lookup: CDR1 SGHRS, CDR2 YFSETQ. This CDR3 spans 13 amino acids. The V gene end was trimmed by 4 bases and the J gene end by 6 bases; junction bases not matched to a gene: 6.